This entry lists 22 T cell receptor beta chains sequenced from one sample in a study of T cell repertoires in cytomegalovirus infection. TCRdb independently ran MiXCR on the reads; one entry per CDR3 protein. The table lists 150,000 to 200,000 distinct CDR3 sequences, approximately 9.6% of them singletons, with about 5% in the top ten. Input material: PBMCs. These receptors were taken from a human donor in good health (CMV status not recorded). Some clones in this sample may be carry-over from other donors' samples.

V usage is TRBV4-2 and J usage is TRBJ1-1; no firm D call. The ends were cut back, 0 bases at V and 1 base at J, with 9 bases in the middle. Germline CDR1 is LGHNA and CDR2 is YNFKEQ. The CDR3 has 15 residues. DNA of the CDR3: TGTGCCAGCAGCCAAGAATCAGACCCGAACACTGAAGCTTTCTTT. Its translation is CASSQESDPNTEAFF.

This clonotype has ten or more counts. This sequence joins TRBV7-9 and TRBJ1-2, with D hard to call. The V gene's germline CDR1 is SEHNR and CDR2 FQNEAQ (reference sequence). This CDR3 has 16 residues. The V end was cut by 5 bases, the J end by 3 bases, with 19 bases between. The CDR3 region is CASSPDPPLPYYGYTF. In DNA, the CDR3 is TGTGCCAGCAGCCCAGACCCGCCACTGCCCTACTATGGCTACACCTTC. Combining the CDR3 with reference TRBV7-9 and TRBJ1-2 gives the whole variable domain DTGVSQNPRHKITKRGQNVTFRCDPISEHNRLYWYRQTLGQGPEFLTYFQNEAQLEKSRLLSDRFSAERPKGSFSTLEIQRTEQGDSAMYLCASSPDPPLPYYGYTFGSGTRLTVV.

The CDR3 sequence is CASSMEAMNTEAFF. DNA of the CDR3: TGTGCCAGCAGCATGGAAGCTATGAACACTGAAGCTTTCTTT. The V and J genes are TRBV5-4 and TRBJ1-1; no firm D call. There are 14 residues in the CDR3. Germline V gives CDR1 SGHNT, CDR2 YYREEE (reference sequence). Trimming pared 4 bases from V and 0 bases from J, leaving 10 bases between. Combining the CDR3 with reference TRBV5-4 and TRBJ1-1 gives the whole variable domain ETGVTQSPTHLIKTRGQQVTLRCSSQSGHNTVSWYQQALGQGPQFIFQYYREEENGRGNFPPRFSGLQFPNYSSELNVNALELDDSALYLCASSMEAMNTEAFFGQGTRLTVV.

This clonotype was found many times. V is TRBV4-2 and J is TRBJ2-3; TRBD1 agrees at 9 bases. J lost 4 bases, V lost 1 base, and 9 bases had no gene match. Germline V gene data show CDR1 as LGHNA and CDR2 as YNFKEQ. This CDR3 is 17 amino acids long. CDR3 residues: CASSQVTGGNHPDTQYF. The CDR3 region has the DNA TGTGCCAGCAGCCAAGTGACAGGGGGAAATCACCCAGATACGCAGTATTTT.

This clonotype was picked up many times. This sequence joins TRBV28 and TRBJ1-3; no firm D call. Trimming pared 3 bases from V and 0 bases from J, leaving 12 bases between. The CDR3 consists of 16 residues. Germline V gives CDR1 MDHEN, CDR2 SYDVKM. The CDR3: CASSFSHLSSGNTIYF. CDR3 bases: TGTGCCAGCAGTTTTTCCCATCTGAGCTCTGGAAACACCATATATTTT.

This clonotype came up a few times. This CDR3 is CASSFERGNQYF. CDR3 in DNA: TGCGCCAGCAGCTTCGAGCGGGGGAACCAGTACTTC. The V call is TRBV5-1, the J call TRBJ2-5; 8 positions agree with TRBD2. V shed 2 bases and J 10 bases; nucleotides not matched to a gene: 4. CDR1 SGHRS and CDR2 YFSETQ come from the germline V gene. The CDR3 runs to 12 residues.

Only a few counts were recorded for this clonotype. V gene TRBV28 combines with J gene TRBJ1-1; tentatively, D is TRBD1 (5 bases). V lost 3 bases, J lost 3 bases, and 8 bases lay in between. The CDR3 length is 13 residues. In germline, CDR1 is MDHEN, CDR2 SYDVKM. The CDR3 reads CASSFDSDTEAFF. The CDR3 coding sequence is TGTGCCAGCAGTTTCGACAGCGACACTGAAGCTTTCTTT.

There are a few counts of this clonotype. This rearrangement joins TRBV9 to TRBJ2-5; D gene ambiguous. Germline lookup yields CDR1 SGDLS and CDR2 YYNGEE. Trimming took 4 bases from V and 5 from J, leaving 12 bases between them. This CDR3 spans 13 amino acids. The CDR3: CASSPQSSETQYF. In DNA form, the CDR3 reads TGTGCCAGCAGCCCCCAGTCCTCCGAGACCCAGTACTTC.

The rearrangement joins TRBV2 to TRBJ1-5, with D unclear. V lost 5 bases, J lost 0 bases, and 5 bases lay in between. Germline assignment: CDR1 SNHLY and CDR2 FYNNEI. The CDR3 consists of 13 residues. This chain's CDR3 is CASSTASNQPQHF. Written as DNA, the CDR3 is TGTGCCAGCAGTACAGCTAGCAATCAGCCCCAGCATTTT. The whole variable domain, remainder taken from reference TRBV2 and TRBJ1-5, is EPEVTQTPSHQVTQMGQEVILRCVPISNHLYFYWYRQILGQKVEFLVSFYNNEISEKSEIFDDQFSVERPDGSNFTLKIRSTKLEDSAMYFCASSTASNQPQHFGDGTRLSIL.

This clonotype was detected many times. The CDR3, as DNA: TGTGCCAGCAGCGCCACAGGGGCTGGAAACACCATATATTTT. Its translation is CASSATGAGNTIYF. The chain is built from TRBV7-2 and TRBJ1-3, with TRBD1 matching 7 bases. V shed 5 bases, J shed 2 bases, and the junction held 3 bases outside the gene matches. The CDR3 is 14 residues long. The germline gives CDR1 SGHTA, CDR2 FQGNSA. The full variable domain, in which reference TRBV7-2 and TRBJ1-3 provide the parts outside the CDR3, is GAGVSQSPSNKVTEKGKDVELRCDPISGHTALYWYRQSLGQGLEFLIYFQGNSAPDKSGLPSDRFSAERTGGSVSTLTIQRTQQEDSAVYLCASSATGAGNTIYFGEGSWLTVV.

This clonotype was recorded at least ten times. The junction departs from germline at one end; a sequencing error may be responsible. This chain connects TRBV7-9 to TRBJ1-1, with unresolved D. Germline CDR1 is SEHNR and CDR2 is FQNEAQ (reference sequence). This CDR3 region has 12 residues. CDR3 bases: TGTGCCAGCAGCCCGGACTCCCCTGAGGCTTTCTTT. This gives the protein CASSPDSPEAFF.

This clonotype was picked up many times. The chain combines TRBV7-9 with TRBJ2-7, with TRBD2 matching over 11 bases. The germline CDR1 and CDR2 sequences are SEHNR and FQNEAQ (reference sequence). The CDR3 extends over 16 amino acids. V shed 5 bases, J shed 1 base, and the junction held 7 bases outside the gene matches. The CDR3 loop reads CASSKRLAGSSYEQYF. The CDR3 DNA follows: TGTGCCAGCAGCAAGCGACTAGCGGGGTCTTCCTACGAGCAGTACTTC. The full variable domain, rest sourced from reference TRBV7-9 and TRBJ2-7, is DTGVSQNPRHKITKRGQNVTFRCDPISEHNRLYWYRQTLGQGPEFLTYFQNEAQLEKSRLLSDRFSAERPKGSFSTLEIQRTEQGDSAMYLCASSKRLAGSSYEQYFGPGTRLTVT.

This chain joins TRBV5-1 and TRBJ2-1; D might be TRBD1 or TRBD2, each matching 5 bases. V lost 2 bases to trimming and J lost 4 bases, with 10 bases between them. The CDR3 has 14 residues. Germline CDR1 is SGHRS and CDR2 is YFSETQ. The CDR3 DNA sequence: TGCGCCAGCAGCTTTACCGGGACGTACAATGAGCAGTTCTTC. It encodes CASSFTGTYNEQFF.

Ten or more counts support this clonotype. This chain links TRBV10-1 with TRBJ2-3; 7 nucleotides align to TRBD2. The junction had 6 bases not matched to a gene; V was cut back by 8 bases and J by 4 bases. CDR1 and CDR2 from the germline V gene are WNHNN and SYGVQD (reference sequence). The CDR3 runs 13 residues. In DNA, the CDR3 is TGCGCCAGCCGCTCAGCGGGGTCAGATACGCAGTATTTT. It yields the protein CASRSAGSDTQYF.

This clonotype was found a few times. CDR3 nucleotide sequence: TGTGCCAGCAGCCAACCCGGGACTAGCGGCTTTGATTACAATGAGCAGTTCTTC. As protein: CASSQPGTSGFDYNEQFF. The V call is TRBV5-6, the J call TRBJ2-1, with TRBD2 matching over 11 bases. There are 18 residues in the CDR3. V dropped 4 bases and J dropped 4; count of bases not matched to a gene: 13. Looked up from germline, CDR1 is SGHDT and CDR2 is YYEEEE.

This clonotype was detected many times. In DNA form, the CDR3 reads TGTGCCAGCCGCGCTAGCGGCCCCTCCTACGAGCAGTACTTC. Amino acid sequence: CASRASGPSYEQYF. The V call is TRBV7-9, the J call TRBJ2-7; TRBD2 aligns across 7 bases. CDR3 length: 14 amino acids. Germline-derived CDR1 and CDR2 are SEHNR and FQNEAQ (reference sequence). Trimming took 8 bases from V and 0 from J; bases not matched to a gene: 7.

The chain uses TRBV28 and TRBJ2-7, with D possibly called TRBD1 or TRBD2 (9 bases each). The V gene lost 6 bases and the J gene lost 0 bases, with 30 bases spanning the gap. Germline CDR1 is MDHEN and CDR2 is SYDVKM. This CDR3 is built from 20 residues. The CDR3 region has the DNA TGTGCCAGCAGACCCCTACCCGGGACAGGGCTAGCGGGGAGCTCCTACGAGCAGTACTTC. This sequence encodes CASRPLPGTGLAGSSYEQYF.

In this sample, this clonotype turned up a few times. The chain combines TRBV29-1 with TRBJ1-4; 8 bases fit TRBD1. The CDR3 covers 15 residues. Germline CDR1 reads SQVTM; CDR2 reads ANQGSEA. Germline trimming cut 0 bases from V and 4 bases from J; bases unmatched to any gene: 4. The CDR3 protein is CSVEDRGQGNEKLFF. The CDR3 DNA follows: TGCAGCGTTGAAGATCGAGGACAGGGTAATGAAAAACTGTTTTTT.

The CDR3 here is CASSLEGQGINEQFF. The CDR3 DNA sequence: TGTGCCAGCAGCTTGGAGGGACAGGGGATCAATGAGCAGTTCTTC. V and J are TRBV5-5 and TRBJ2-1; 10 bases map to TRBD1. V was pared by 0 bases and J by 6 bases, with 3 bases of the junction left unmatched. This CDR3 spans 15 amino acids. The germline CDR1 and CDR2 sequences are SGHKS and YYEKEE (reference sequence).

This clonotype occurred many times. V and J are TRBV20-1 and TRBJ2-4, with D possibly matching TRBD2 (5 bases). The CDR3 loop spans 15 amino acids. The germline V gene has CDR1 DFQATT and CDR2 SNEGSKA (reference sequence). Trimming stripped 0 bases from V and 1 base from J, with 10 bases between. In DNA form, the CDR3 reads TGCAGTGCTAGAGATCTCTTAGCGGCCAAAAACATTCAGTACTTC. It specifies CSARDLLAAKNIQYF.

V is TRBV6-2 or TRBV6-3 and J is TRBJ2-7; weak D call: TRBD2 (5 bases). Germline loops: CDR1 MNHEY, CDR2 SVGEGT. CDR3 size: 17 residues. V lost 7 bases and J lost 4, with 26 bases in between. CDR3 nucleotide sequence: TGTGCCAGCATCCCCTCCGCGTCGAGTGTTCGAGGGTACGAGCAGTACTTC. Translating gives CASIPSASSVRGYEQYF.

This clonotype was counted a few times. The gene calls are TRBV29-1 and TRBJ2-5; D remains unclear. Germline CDR1 reads SQVTM; CDR2 reads ANQGSEA. This CDR3 is built from 16 residues. Trimming removed 5 bases from V and 5 bases from J, with 24 bases in between. CDR3 sequence reads: CSVPKGSDFLAETQYF. The DNA of the CDR3 is TGCAGCGTTCCGAAAGGTTCTGACTTCCTGGCTGAGACCCAGTACTTC.